The sequence of this T cell receptor beta chain was determined in a study of T cell clonotyping in hematopoietic cell transplantation. Study-level results: At the given depth, recipient repertoires were over 95% de novo clonotypes.

The length of the CDR3 is 14 residues. Germline assignment: CDR1 MDHEN and CDR2 SYDVKM. The germline V and J ends were trimmed by 2 bases and 5 bases, with 12 bases remaining between them. The repertoire was sequenced with immunoSEQ multiplex PCR; TCRdb's copy has only in-frame clones and lacks some. In the table there are under 15,000 clones, about 80% of which are singletons. A single count supports this clone. Its matching antigen is unknown. Recipients were bled about 28 days pretransplant and at posttransplant days 30, 100, 180. The receptor comes from a female patient in her thirties or forties who had an allogeneic stem cell transplant from a related donor, so T cells may come from the graft donor. Some clones in this sample may be carry-over from other donors' samples. The chain joins TRBV28 to TRBJ2-5; possibly TRBD1 for D (5 bases). The material sequenced was PBMCs, taken 100 days after allogeneic stem cell transplant. CDR3 nucleotide sequence: TGTGCCAGCAGTTTACTGTCCGCAGGGGAGACCCAGTACTTC. Residues: CASSLLSAGETQYF.